The rows below give T cell receptor beta chains drawn from one sample of a study of blood T cell repertoires in COVID-19. Sequencing used immunoSEQ multiplex PCR; TCRdb keeps in-frame clones, though not all of them. The sample shows a few hundred thousand clones, 86% of them seen only once. The sample consisted of peripheral blood. These receptor sequences come from a woman in her 50s with acute or convalescent COVID-19. The CDR3 runs from the conserved cysteine through the conserved F or W. The D gene is left open where the match is weak. Size values are once, few and many counts, or a class for expanded clones, and some rows have none.

cdr3_nt: TGCGCCAGCAGCACCGCGGGAGCCGGGACCTACGAGCAGTACTTC; cdr3_aa: CASSTAGAGTYEQYF; j_call: TRBJ2-7; clone_size: once; d_call: TRBD2; v_call: TRBV5-1
cdr3_nt: TGTGCCAGCAGCTTCCTTGGGACAGAAGAGACCCAGTACTTC; cdr3_aa: CASSFLGTEETQYF; j_call: TRBJ2-5; clone_size: NA; d_call: TRBD1; v_call: TRBV7-8
cdr3_nt: TGTGCCAGCAGCCATAAACAGGGGATTTCTGAAAAACTGTTTTTT; cdr3_aa: CASSHKQGISEKLFF; j_call: TRBJ1-4; clone_size: NA; d_call: TRBD1; v_call: TRBV3-1/TRBV3-2
cdr3_nt: TGTGCCAGCAGCTTAGTGTTGGGGCTGGCAGCTTTCTTT; cdr3_aa: CASSLVLGLAAFF; j_call: TRBJ1-1; clone_size: NA; d_call: NA; v_call: TRBV11-2
cdr3_nt: TGTGCCAGTAGTATCGGGGACAGGGGTCTTCTCGAGCAGTACTTC; cdr3_aa: CASSIGDRGLLEQYF; j_call: TRBJ2-7; clone_size: NA; d_call: TRBD1; v_call: TRBV19
cdr3_nt: TGTGCCAGCAGCTTGCCGGGACAGGGGGCCTACGAGCAGTACTTC; cdr3_aa: CASSLPGQGAYEQYF; j_call: TRBJ2-7; clone_size: NA; d_call: TRBD1; v_call: TRBV5-4
cdr3_nt: TGTGCCAGCAGCTTCAGGGGGCGTTGGAATGAGCAGTTCTTC; cdr3_aa: CASSFRGRWNEQFF; j_call: TRBJ2-1; clone_size: NA; d_call: TRBD1; v_call: TRBV11-3
cdr3_nt: TGTGCCAGCAGCCCGGGACAGGGCACAGATACGCAGTATTTT; cdr3_aa: CASSPGQGTDTQYF; j_call: TRBJ2-3; clone_size: NA; d_call: TRBD1; v_call: TRBV7-2
cdr3_nt: TGTGCCAGCAGTTACTTACAAAGGGGAGGTGAAAAACTGTTTTTT; cdr3_aa: CASSYLQRGGEKLFF; j_call: TRBJ1-4; clone_size: NA; d_call: NA; v_call: TRBV6-5
cdr3_nt: TGTGCCAGCAGTTACGGGCTAGCGGGGCACAATGAGCAGTTCTTC; cdr3_aa: CASSYGLAGHNEQFF; j_call: TRBJ2-1; clone_size: NA; d_call: TRBD2; v_call: TRBV6-5
cdr3_nt: TGTGCCAGCAGCTTAGGGCCGGGACTAGTTCTGACCCAGTACTTC; cdr3_aa: CASSLGPGLVLTQYF; j_call: TRBJ2-5; clone_size: NA; d_call: TRBD2; v_call: TRBV11-2
cdr3_nt: TGTGCCAGTAGTATTCGAGGCGTAAATGAAAAACTGTTTTTT; cdr3_aa: CASSIRGVNEKLFF; j_call: TRBJ1-4; clone_size: few; d_call: NA; v_call: TRBV19
cdr3_nt: TGCGCCAGCAGCCTAGGGACAGTAGATCAGCCCCAGCATTTT; cdr3_aa: CASSLGTVDQPQHF; j_call: TRBJ1-5; clone_size: NA; d_call: TRBD1; v_call: TRBV5-1
cdr3_nt: TGTGCCAGCAGTCCCGAGCCCCGCTTAGAGCCCTACACAGATACGCAGTATTTT; cdr3_aa: CASSPEPRLEPYTDTQYF; j_call: TRBJ2-3; clone_size: NA; d_call: NA; v_call: TRBV21-1
cdr3_nt: TGTGCCAGCCGAGCCCCAGGGACACGAGGGAACTATGGCTACACCTTC; cdr3_aa: CASRAPGTRGNYGYTF; j_call: TRBJ1-2; clone_size: once; d_call: NA; v_call: TRBV19
cdr3_nt: TGTGCCAGCAGCTTGGAGGGCTTAAACGGCTACACCTTC; cdr3_aa: CASSLEGLNGYTF; j_call: TRBJ1-2; clone_size: NA; d_call: NA; v_call: TRBV7-9
cdr3_nt: TGTGCCAGCAGCGTCCTACAGGGAACCGGGGAGCTGTTTTTT; cdr3_aa: CASSVLQGTGELFF; j_call: TRBJ2-2; clone_size: NA; d_call: NA; v_call: TRBV9
cdr3_nt: TGTGCCAGCAGTTTCGCCGGGACGGGGGATTACGAGCAGTACTTC; cdr3_aa: CASSFAGTGDYEQYF; j_call: TRBJ2-7; clone_size: NA; d_call: NA; v_call: TRBV27
cdr3_nt: TGCAGCGTTGTAGAACCCATCGCAGTCGAGACCCAGTACTTC; cdr3_aa: CSVVEPIAVETQYF; j_call: TRBJ2-5; clone_size: NA; d_call: NA; v_call: TRBV29-1
cdr3_nt: TGTGCCAGCAGTTACCGTCCTACTACTAACTATGGCTACACCTTC; cdr3_aa: CASSYRPTTNYGYTF; j_call: TRBJ1-2; clone_size: NA; d_call: NA; v_call: TRBV6-5
cdr3_nt: TGTGCCAGCAGTTTTCCATCGGGGGCCAAAAACATTCAGTACTTC; cdr3_aa: CASSFPSGAKNIQYF; j_call: TRBJ2-4; clone_size: once; d_call: NA; v_call: TRBV6-6
cdr3_nt: TGCGCCAGCAGCCCCGGCACTCAGGGAAACAATGAGCAGTTCTTC; cdr3_aa: CASSPGTQGNNEQFF; j_call: TRBJ2-1; clone_size: once; d_call: NA; v_call: TRBV5-1
cdr3_nt: TGTGCCATCAGTGAGTATACAGGGTTTCAGCCCCAGCATTTT; cdr3_aa: CAISEYTGFQPQHF; j_call: TRBJ1-5; clone_size: NA; d_call: NA; v_call: TRBV10-3
cdr3_nt: TGTGCCAGCAACCAGGGGCACGAGACCCAGTACTTC; cdr3_aa: CASNQGHETQYF; j_call: TRBJ2-5; clone_size: NA; d_call: NA; v_call: TRBV3-1/TRBV3-2
cdr3_nt: TGTGCCAGCAGTTACTCGAGGAACTCTGGAAACACCATATATTTT; cdr3_aa: CASSYSRNSGNTIYF; j_call: TRBJ1-3; clone_size: NA; d_call: NA; v_call: TRBV6-2/TRBV6-3
cdr3_nt: TGTGCCAGCAGCGCAAAACAGGGGGCGAGGGAAAAACTGTTTTTT; cdr3_aa: CASSAKQGAREKLFF; j_call: TRBJ1-4; clone_size: NA; d_call: TRBD1; v_call: TRBV11-2
cdr3_nt: TGTGCCACCAGTGATAAACAGGTTCCCTACGAGCAGTACTTC; cdr3_aa: CATSDKQVPYEQYF; j_call: TRBJ2-7; clone_size: NA; d_call: NA; v_call: TRBV24-1
cdr3_nt: TGTGCCAGCAGTTATACGGACAGGGGGGGCGAGCAGTACTTC; cdr3_aa: CASSYTDRGGEQYF; j_call: TRBJ2-7; clone_size: NA; d_call: TRBD1; v_call: TRBV6-5
cdr3_nt: TGTGCCAGCAGCTGGAGGGGGGGTGGTCCCGTCGATGAGCAGTTCTTC; cdr3_aa: CASSWRGGGPVDEQFF; j_call: TRBJ2-1; clone_size: NA; d_call: NA; v_call: TRBV7-2
cdr3_nt: TGTGCCAGCAGTTTGACAGGAGGCGAAAAACTGTTTTTT; cdr3_aa: CASSLTGGEKLFF; j_call: TRBJ1-4; clone_size: NA; d_call: NA; v_call: TRBV12-3/TRBV12-4
cdr3_nt: TGCGCCAGCAGCCCCTCTAGCCTAGTGCAGTATTTT; cdr3_aa: CASSPSSLVQYF; j_call: TRBJ2-3; clone_size: NA; d_call: NA; v_call: TRBV4-1
cdr3_nt: TGTGCCAGCAGCATAACTACAGGGTTTAATGAAAAACTGTTTTTT; cdr3_aa: CASSITTGFNEKLFF; j_call: TRBJ1-4; clone_size: NA; d_call: NA; v_call: TRBV7-8
cdr3_nt: TGTGCTAGTGGTTCCCAGACTAGTCACGAGCAGTACTTC; cdr3_aa: CASGSQTSHEQYF; j_call: TRBJ2-7; clone_size: NA; d_call: NA; v_call: TRBV12-5
cdr3_nt: TGTGCCAGCAGCGGGGCCCCTAACTATGGCTACACCTTC; cdr3_aa: CASSGAPNYGYTF; j_call: TRBJ1-2; clone_size: NA; d_call: NA; v_call: TRBV21-1
cdr3_nt: TGTGCCACCTCAGCGGGGCCGGGGACCCAGTACTTC; cdr3_aa: CATSAGPGTQYF; j_call: TRBJ2-5; clone_size: few; d_call: TRBD2; v_call: TRBV24-1
cdr3_nt: TGCAGTGCCCGACAGGGGGCTGGAAACACCATATATTTT; cdr3_aa: CSARQGAGNTIYF; j_call: TRBJ1-3; clone_size: NA; d_call: TRBD1; v_call: TRBV29-1
cdr3_nt: TGTGCCAGCAGCCCAGGGTCCCTTAGCACAGATACGCAGTATTTT; cdr3_aa: CASSPGSLSTDTQYF; j_call: TRBJ2-3; clone_size: NA; d_call: NA; v_call: TRBV9
cdr3_nt: TGTGCCAGTAGTATATGGAGAGACTCTGGAAACACCATATATTTT; cdr3_aa: CASSIWRDSGNTIYF; j_call: TRBJ1-3; clone_size: NA; d_call: NA; v_call: TRBV19
cdr3_nt: TGCGCCAGCAGAGGCCGGGGTAGAGAGACCCAGTACTTC; cdr3_aa: CASRGRGRETQYF; j_call: TRBJ2-5; clone_size: NA; d_call: NA; v_call: TRBV10-2
cdr3_nt: TGTGCCAGCAGCGGGGGAGGGTGGGGCGAGCAGTACTTC; cdr3_aa: CASSGGGWGEQYF; j_call: TRBJ2-7; clone_size: NA; d_call: TRBD2; v_call: TRBV3-1/TRBV3-2
cdr3_nt: TGTGCCAGCAGCCAAGGCTCTGATACAGGGGGGCGGTATGGCTACACCTTC; cdr3_aa: CASSQGSDTGGRYGYTF; j_call: TRBJ1-2; clone_size: NA; d_call: TRBD1; v_call: TRBV3-1/TRBV3-2